One T cell receptor (beta chain) is described in this entry. This clone was detected a few times. Its cognate antigen has yet to be identified. A much larger clone lies a single base off, so this may be a read error. This entry is derived from a study of metastatic and nonmetastatic thyroid tumors (TCRdb year 2020). With respect to the entire study: The researchers compared repertoires between peripheral blood samples and tumor or nodule tissue samples from patients with malignant or benign thyroid disease. Beyond this particular receptor, the publication reports: In both blood and tumor samples, TCR beta diversity was reported to be significantly higher in malignant tumors than in benign nodules.

No patient had received any treatment before thyroid surgery. Patient clinical samples collected from the early 2010s to the late 2010s were retrospectively analysed using T-cell receptor beta sequencing. CDR1 and CDR2 are drawn from the germline V gene: SQVTM, ANQGSEA. The CDR3 spans 16 residues, from the cysteine through the phenylalanine. The entry retains the CDR3 DNA only, 48 bases that are in frame from base 1. V is cut by 6 bases and J by 5 bases, and the space between the germline ends is 23 bases. The library was built by means of PCR. Sequencing was performed on an Illumina HiSeq 4000. The TCR beta-chain CDR3 region of each patient was profiled by high-throughput sequencing. As for how the authors treated the data: A classifier to discriminate distant-metastatic papillary thyroid cancer patients was built from CDR3 differences across clinicopathological groups. To measure repertoire diversity the researchers used the Shannon index, while the Morisita-Horn index served to gauge how similar the tumor and blood repertoires were. Through fastp at Q25 and MiXCR, TCRdb rebuilt clones from the public reads, retaining in-frame beta chains. These V and J calls are TCRdb output, not the study's own analysis. The sample table holds 30,000 to 40,000 clones, of which approximately 19% were seen once. The ten largest make up approximately 20% of the sample.

The receptor was isolated from a female donor with papillary thyroid cancer or a benign thyroid nodule (not recorded which). Some clones in this sample may be carry-over from other donors' samples. Here the chain combines TRBV29-1 and TRBJ2-4, with the D gene not confidently named. Source material: blood. The sequenced DNA is TGCAGCGTGAAAAGCTTTTCCCGAGGAAACGAAAACATTCAGTACTTC. Translated, it gives CSVKSFSRGNENIQYF.